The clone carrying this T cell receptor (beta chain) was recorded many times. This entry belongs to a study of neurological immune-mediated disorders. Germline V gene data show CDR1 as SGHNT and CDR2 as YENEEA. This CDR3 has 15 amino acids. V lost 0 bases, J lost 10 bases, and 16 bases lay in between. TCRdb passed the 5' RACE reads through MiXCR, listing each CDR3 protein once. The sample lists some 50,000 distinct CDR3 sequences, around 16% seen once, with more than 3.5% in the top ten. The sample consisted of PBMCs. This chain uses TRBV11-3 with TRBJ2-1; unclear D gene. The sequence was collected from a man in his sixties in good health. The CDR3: CASSLDPRAQAEQFF. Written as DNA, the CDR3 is TGTGCCAGCAGCTTAGATCCCCGTGCCCAGGCGGAGCAGTTCTTC.